This is a list of T cell receptor beta chains from one sample in a study of blood T cell repertoires in COVID-19. Profiling relied on immunoSEQ multiplex PCR, and the TCRdb table lists in-frame clones only, not all of them. The sample records more than 250,000 clones, roughly 82% being singletons. Material: peripheral blood. These receptors were obtained from a woman in her fifties or sixties with acute or convalescent COVID-19. The CDR3 runs from the conserved cysteine through the conserved F or W. The D gene is left open where the match is weak. Clone size is not always given. Where it is, it says once, few, many or a class for expanded clones.

V gene	clone size	D gene	J gene	CDR3 DNA	CDR3 protein
TRBV7-2	.	.	TRBJ1-1	TGTGCCAGCAGTACAAGATCCGTTCCTGAAGCTTTCTTT	CASSTRSVPEAFF
TRBV7-2	.	.	TRBJ1-5	TGTGCCAGCAGCCCGAGAGGGGGTAGCAATCAGCCCCAGCATTTT	CASSPRGGSNQPQHF
TRBV4-1	.	TRBD2	TRBJ2-7	TGCGCCAGTAAGGGACTAGCGGGCCAAAACGAGCAGTACTTC	CASKGLAGQNEQYF
TRBV20-1	once	TRBD1	TRBJ2-4	TGCAGTGCTAGTAGGGGACAGGTAAAAAACATTCAGTACTTC	CSASRGQVKNIQYF
TRBV7-3	.	TRBD1	TRBJ2-5	TGTGCCAGCAGCCCAGGACAGGGAGGCCAAGAGACCCAGTACTTC	CASSPGQGGQETQYF
TRBV24-1	.	TRBD1	TRBJ2-6	TGTGCCACCAGTGATTTACCGACAGGGGCCGGGGCCAACGTCCTGACTTTC	CATSDLPTGAGANVLTF
TRBV21-1	few	.	TRBJ1-4	TGTGCCAGCAGCACTACAACCGGGAACTTTCCCCTTTTTAATGAAAAACTGTTTTTT	CASSTTTGNFPLFNEKLFF
TRBV27	.	.	TRBJ1-2	TGTGCCAGCAGTCCCCTACGGAACTATGGCTACACCTTC	CASSPLRNYGYTF
TRBV27	.	TRBD2	TRBJ2-1	TGTGCCAGCAGTTCGGCTAGCGGGAGATCCCTATCCTACAATGAGCAGTTCTTC	CASSSASGRSLSYNEQFF
TRBV28	.	TRBD1	TRBJ1-2	TGTGCCAGCAACAGGGGGGGCTATGGCTACACCTTC	CASNRGGYGYTF
TRBV27	.	TRBD1	TRBJ1-1	TGTGCCAGCAGCCCTTCCACAGGGGGCGGTGGGGCTTTCTTT	CASSPSTGGGGAFF
TRBV28	.	.	TRBJ1-2	TGTGCCAGCAGTTCTACAGGGTTCTATGGCTACACCTTC	CASSSTGFYGYTF
TRBV24-1	.	TRBD1	TRBJ2-1	TGTGCCACCAGTGATCACAGACCAGGGGGCGCGGACGTCAATGAGCAGTTCTTC	CATSDHRPGGADVNEQFF
TRBV6-1	.	TRBD1	TRBJ2-1	TGTGCCAGCAGTGAGGGGGTGCCGCGACAGGGGCCCTACAATGAGCAGTTCTTC	CASSEGVPRQGPYNEQFF
TRBV19	.	.	TRBJ1-1	TGTGCCAGTAGTATAGGGGGGCCGGACACTGAAGCTTTCTTT	CASSIGGPDTEAFF
TRBV18	.	TRBD2	TRBJ2-2	TGTGCCAGCTTCGCGACTAGCGCAGGCGGGGAGCTGTTTTTT	CASFATSAGGELFF
TRBV9	.	TRBD1	TRBJ1-2	TGTGCCAGCAGCGAGACAGGGACCGGCTATGGCTACACCTTC	CASSETGTGYGYTF
TRBV30	.	.	TRBJ2-3	TGTGCCTGGAGTCCGGGAGCAGATACGCAGTATTTT	CAWSPGADTQYF
TRBV11-2	.	TRBD1	TRBJ1-2	TGTGCCAGCAGCTTAGATCCCTCCGACAGGGGGGACGGCTACACCTTC	CASSLDPSDRGDGYTF
TRBV6-5	.	.	TRBJ2-3	TGTGCCAGCAGTTTCCGGACCCAGGGGGATACGCAGTATTTT	CASSFRTQGDTQYF
TRBV15	.	TRBD1	TRBJ2-7	TGTGCCACCAGCAGAGATATAGATCAGGGACAGGGGATCTACGAGCAGTACTTC	CATSRDIDQGQGIYEQYF
TRBV9	few	.	TRBJ1-2	TGTGCCAGCAGCGTAGGTGGGGGGGCCTATGGCTACACCTTC	CASSVGGGAYGYTF
TRBV9	.	.	TRBJ2-1	TGTGCCAGCAGCGTAGTCGTTGCGGGACGGGGCAATGAGCAGTTCTTC	CASSVVVAGRGNEQFF
TRBV27	.	.	TRBJ1-2	TGTGCCAGCAGCCCCTTCGACTTTAACTATGGCTACACCTTC	CASSPFDFNYGYTF
TRBV19	.	TRBD1	TRBJ1-1	TGTGCCAGTACTTTAGGACAGGGTGGGACTGAAGCTTTCTTT	CASTLGQGGTEAFF
TRBV18	.	TRBD1	TRBJ2-7	TGTGCCAGCTCACTTCGGCTGCCGGGACAGGGGTCCAAGAGCTCCTACGAGCAGTACTTC	CASSLRLPGQGSKSSYEQYF
TRBV4-1	.	.	TRBJ2-3	TGCGCCAGCAGCCCCACCCCCCGACTCGTGGGAGATACGCAGTATTTT	CASSPTPRLVGDTQYF
TRBV2	few	TRBD1	TRBJ1-5	TGTGCCAGCAGTTTGTCGACAGGGAACAATCAGCCCCAGCATTTT	CASSLSTGNNQPQHF
TRBV7-9	.	TRBD1	TRBJ1-1	TGTGCCTCACAGGGGGATACTGAAGCTTTCTTT	CASQGDTEAFF
TRBV5-6	.	TRBD1	TRBJ1-5	TGTGCCAGCAGCACAGGGGGAGTTCAGCCCCAGCATTTT	CASSTGGVQPQHF
TRBV28	few	TRBD2	TRBJ2-1	TGTGCCAGTAGAACGGGCGGGAGGGTATCCTACAATGAGCAGTTCTTC	CASRTGGRVSYNEQFF